The 25 T cell receptor beta chains below come from one sample, sequenced in a study of glioma-infiltrating T cells after dendritic cell vaccination. TCRdb keeps only in-frame clones here, not all; method: immunoSEQ multiplex PCR. The profile shows around 100,000 clones, 80% to 90% of them singletons. The sequenced sample was blood, obtained before dendritic cell vaccination. Every receptor here comes from a human donor with glioblastoma.

The chain uses TRBV6-4 and TRBJ2-1, with TRBD2 identical over 15 bases. Germline CDR1 and CDR2: MRHNA and SNTAGT. The CDR3 has 18 residues. V dropped 5 bases and J dropped 4; count of bases not matched to a gene: 9. The CDR3 loop reads CASSPGTSGGRWYNEQFF. The CDR3 DNA sequence: TGTGCCAGCAGTCCCGGGACTAGCGGGGGGCGGTGGTACAATGAGCAGTTCTTC.

A remark on this clone: The junction differs from germline at one of its ends, possibly a read error. In the same sample, other DNA sequences code for this CDR3. The chain employs TRBV2 and TRBJ1-6; D is possibly TRBD1 (5 bases). CDR3 size: 16 residues. Germline V gene lookup returns CDR1 SNHLY and CDR2 FYNNEI. As DNA, the CDR3 is TGTGCCAGCAGGGGGGGTGGGAGCTCCTATAATTCCCCCCTCCACTTT. It yields the protein CASRGGGSSYNSPLHF.

The chain joins TRBV4-1 to TRBJ2-5; D remains ambiguous. The tail of the sequence fits TRBJ2-7 better, so the J call may be wrong. This CDR3 comprises 14 residues. Germline-derived CDR1 and CDR2 are MGHRA and YSYEKL. DNA of the CDR3: TGCGCCAGCAGACCGACGGCTAGCTCCTACGAGCAGTACTTC. Its translation is CASRPTASSYEQYF.

This clone has just one count. This sequence joins TRBV4-1 and TRBJ1-1; unclear D gene. Germline loops: CDR1 MGHRA, CDR2 YSYEKL. Trimming removed 0 bases from V and 8 bases from J, with 10 bases in between. The CDR3 is made up of 13 amino acids. The CDR3 loop reads CASSQEGEQEAFF. CDR3 nucleotide sequence: TGCGCCAGCAGCCAAGAGGGCGAACAGGAAGCTTTCTTT.

V and J are TRBV6-5 and TRBJ1-1; 10 nucleotides align to TRBD1. J gave up 0 bases and V 5 bases, and 0 bases lay outside the gene matches. Germline lookup yields CDR1 MNHEY and CDR2 SVGAGI. This CDR3 comprises 14 residues. CDR3 in amino acids: CASSDRGLNTEAFF. CDR3 DNA: TGTGCCAGCAGTGACAGGGGGCTGAACACTGAAGCTTTCTTT.

The V gene is TRBV5-1, the J gene TRBJ2-5; no definite D call. This CDR3 has 12 residues. The V gene's germline CDR1 is SGHRS and CDR2 YFSETQ. Trimming removed 4 bases from V and 5 bases from J, with 9 bases in between. The CDR3 here is CASSPLFETQYF. For the CDR3, the DNA is TGCGCCAGCAGCCCCCTCTTTGAGACCCAGTACTTC.

J is TRBJ2-3 and V is TRBV9; the D gene is possibly TRBD2 (8 bases). CDR3 length equals 21 residues. The V gene's germline CDR1 is SGDLS and CDR2 YYNGEE. V dropped 4 bases and J dropped 4 bases, with 34 bases sitting between them. The CDR3 sequence: CASSREEYLPGLGGEADTQYF. In nucleotides, the CDR3 is TGTGCCAGCAGCCGAGAGGAGTACCTACCGGGACTAGGGGGCGAGGCAGATACGCAGTATTTT.

V and J are TRBV6-5 and TRBJ1-1, with D possibly being TRBD1 (5 bases). Trimming took off 2 bases at V and 1 base at J, with 8 bases between the two ends. This CDR3 has 14 residues. Germline assignment: CDR1 MNHEY and CDR2 SVGAGI. The DNA for the CDR3 is TGTGCCAGCAGTTACGTAGGACAGAACACTGAAGCTTTCTTT. It yields the protein CASSYVGQNTEAFF.

CDR3 region: CASSTSSGSPLHF. For the CDR3, the DNA is TGTGCCAGTAGCACTTCCTCCGGTTCACCCCTCCACTTT. This chain connects TRBV19 to TRBJ1-6; D is uncertain. This CDR3 comprises 13 residues. V lost 6 bases and J 9 bases, leaving 12 bases between the germline ends. Germline V gene sequence: CDR1 LNHDA, CDR2 SQIVND (reference sequence).

This chain links TRBV5-4 with TRBJ1-6; no firm D call. The CDR3 has 14 residues. CDR1 and CDR2 (germline): SGHNT, YYREEE (reference sequence). The V gene lost 0 bases and the J gene lost 6 bases, with 7 bases spanning the gap. CDR3 in DNA: TGTGCCAGCAGCTTGGCTGGCGGTAATTCACCCCTCCACTTT. This sequence encodes CASSLAGGNSPLHF.

V is TRBV19 and J is TRBJ1-1; no definite D call. The CDR3 is 15 residues long. Trimming took off 4 bases at V and 3 bases at J, with 15 bases between the two ends. Looked up from germline, CDR1 is LNHDA and CDR2 is SQIVND (reference sequence). CDR3 sequence: CASSTMGGFDTEAFF. In DNA form, the CDR3 reads TGTGCCAGTAGTACAATGGGAGGGTTCGACACTGAAGCTTTCTTT.

The chain recombines TRBV12-5 with TRBJ2-6; D is undetermined. Trimming removed 5 bases from V and 0 bases from J, with 11 bases in between. Looked up from germline, CDR1 is LGHNT and CDR2 is FRNRAP. CDR3 length: 16 residues. The CDR3 sequence is CASGLSKSSGANVLTF. In nucleotides, the CDR3 is TGTGCTAGTGGTCTGTCGAAGAGCTCTGGGGCCAACGTCCTGACTTTC.

A single count supports this clone. J is TRBJ2-7 and V is TRBV4-1, with 13 bases matching TRBD2. The germline CDR1 and CDR2 sequences are MGHRA and YSYEKL. The CDR3 spans 18 residues. Trimming removed 1 base from V and 0 bases from J; junction bases left unmatched: 6. In DNA form, the CDR3 reads TGCGCCAGCAGCCAAGTGACTAGCGGGGGGTTTAGCTCCTACGAGCAGTACTTC. Translated: CASSQVTSGGFSSYEQYF.

The rearrangement links TRBV14 to TRBJ2-3; 7 positions agree with TRBD2. Trimming cost V 8 bases and J 2 bases; bases outside gene matches: 7. Germline CDR1 reads SGHDN; CDR2 reads FVKESK. This CDR3 has 14 residues. The CDR3 reads CASARGGATDTQYF. CDR3 bases: TGTGCCAGCGCCCGCGGGGGAGCCACAGATACGCAGTATTTT.

In nucleotides, the CDR3 is TGTGCCAGCAGCCCTCGGCAGGGGGATGGCTACACCTTC. Protein sequence: CASSPRQGDGYTF. The V call is TRBV14, the J call TRBJ1-2; 7 bases align to TRBD1. The CDR3 has 13 amino acids. Unmatched junction bases numbered 5, after V lost 4 bases and J lost 6 bases. Germline CDR1 and CDR2: SGHDN and FVKESK.

Written as DNA, the CDR3 is TGTGCCAGTCGGGTTGGCGAAAGGAGTTCACCCCTCCACTTT. Protein product: CASRVGERSSPLHF. The chain recombines TRBV19 with TRBJ1-6; D is uncertain. The CDR3 is made up of 14 amino acids. The V gene lost 8 bases and the J gene lost 9 bases, with 17 bases spanning the gap. Germline CDR1 reads LNHDA; CDR2 reads SQIVND (reference sequence). The full variable domain, rest sourced from reference TRBV19 and TRBJ1-6, is DGGITQSPKYLFRKEGQNVTLSCEQNLNHDAMYWYRQDPGQGLRLIYYSQIVNDFQKGDIAEGYSVSREKKESFPLTVTSAQKNPTAFYLCASRVGERSSPLHFGNGTRLTVT.

The chain couples TRBV7-9 to TRBJ2-2; maybe TRBD2 (7 bases). The ends were cut back, 3 bases at V and 6 bases at J, with 14 bases in the middle. The CDR3 has 15 residues. From germline, CDR1 is SEHNR and CDR2 FQNEAQ (reference sequence). CDR3 sequence: CASSFGGGLAGELFF. Written as DNA, the CDR3 is TGTGCCAGCAGCTTTGGGGGGGGCCTGGCCGGGGAGCTGTTTTTT.

V and J are TRBV6-5 and TRBJ2-7, with TRBD1 identical over 8 bases. The CDR3 totals 15 residues. V was clipped by 4 bases and J by 2 bases; unmatched bases: 7. From germline, CDR1 is MNHEY and CDR2 SVGAGI. DNA for the CDR3: TGTGCCAGCAGTTCCGACCTACAGGGGGCCTACGAGCAGTACTTC. Translation gives CASSSDLQGAYEQYF.

This chain links TRBV19 with TRBJ1-4; D is ambiguous. Trimming pared 2 bases from V and 7 bases from J, leaving 8 bases between. This CDR3 is built from 13 residues. From germline, CDR1 is LNHDA and CDR2 SQIVND (reference sequence). CDR3 sequence reads: CASSISVSEKLFF. Written as DNA, the CDR3 is TGTGCCAGTAGTATAAGCGTTAGTGAAAAACTGTTTTTT.

The chain combines TRBV5-1 with TRBJ1-3; weak D call: TRBD1 (5 bases). V was shortened by 4 bases and J by 1 base, with 9 bases between the two germline ends. The CDR3 totals 14 residues. Germline CDR1 reads SGHRS; CDR2 reads YFSETQ. The CDR3 nucleotides read TGCGCCAGCAGCAAGACAGATTCTGGAAACACCATATATTTT. This gives the protein CASSKTDSGNTIYF.

The rearrangement joins TRBV7-2 to TRBJ1-2, with 7 bases lining up with TRBD1. Germline CDR1 is SGHTA and CDR2 is FQGNSA. There are 12 residues in the CDR3. After removal of 4 bases from V and 8 bases from J, the junction contained 4 bases not matched to a gene. CDR3 nucleotides: TGTGCCAGCAGCTCAGGGGGGTTCGGCTACACCTTC. It is translated as CASSSGGFGYTF.

The V call is TRBV30, the J call TRBJ1-1; no firm D call. Germline values: CDR1 GTSNPN, CDR2 SVGIG (reference sequence). With 5 bases removed from V and 3 bases from J, the gap between germline ends came to 13 bases. CDR3 length equals 13 residues. CDR3: CAWSRREDTEAFF. The DNA of the CDR3 is TGTGCCTGGTCCCGTCGCGAGGACACTGAAGCTTTCTTT. The entire variable domain, with the rest obtained from reference TRBV30 and TRBJ1-1, is as follows: SQTIHQWPATLVQPVGSPLSLECTVEGTSNPNLYWYRQAAGRGLQLLFYSVGIGQISSEVPQNLSASRPQDRQFILSSKKLLLSDSGFYLCAWSRREDTEAFFGQGTRLTVV.

This clone is a singleton in its sample. The rearrangement links TRBV19 to TRBJ1-6, with D possibly TRBD1 on 6 matching bases. Germline V lookup: CDR1 LNHDA, CDR2 SQIVND (reference sequence). V gave up 5 bases and J gave up 7 bases, with 12 bases separating them. CDR3 length: 14 residues. The DNA for the CDR3 is TGTGCCAGTAGTGCGGACAGATTCAATTCACCCCTCCACTTT. Residues: CASSADRFNSPLHF.

The rearrangement uses TRBV15 and TRBJ2-7; perhaps TRBD2 as D (5 bases). The CDR3 runs 12 residues. CDR1 LNHNV and CDR2 YYDKDF come from the germline V gene (reference sequence). The germline V and J ends were trimmed by 1 base and 9 bases, with 10 bases remaining between them. For the CDR3, the DNA is TGTGCCACCAGCAGAGGAGGGCAAGGGCAGTACTTC. Translation: CATSRGGQGQYF.

This clone has a handful of counts. This chain links TRBV2 with TRBJ1-1; the D gene is possibly TRBD1 (5 bases). The CDR3 sequence is 10 residues long. Per germline, CDR1 SNHLY and CDR2 FYNNEI. Deletions cut 6 bases from V and 10 bases from J, with 9 bases between. The CDR3 loop is CASSLQGAFF. The DNA for the CDR3 is TGTGCCAGCAGCCTTCAGGGAGCTTTCTTT. Variable domain in full (rest from reference TRBV2 and TRBJ1-1): EPEVTQTPSHQVTQMGQEVILRCVPISNHLYFYWYRQILGQKVEFLVSFYNNEISEKSEIFDDQFSVERPDGSNFTLKIRSTKLEDSAMYFCASSLQGAFFGQGTRLTVV.